Listed below are T cell receptor beta chains from one sample, sequenced in a study of CD8 T cells in ankylosing spondylitis. TCRdb analysed the 5' RACE reads with MiXCR anew, one entry per CDR3 protein. The data hold 300,000 to 350,000 distinct CDR3 sequences, with 11% observed a single time. The sequenced sample was blood, either unsorted or a sorted T cell fraction (not recorded which). The receptor source for this set is a female donor with ankylosing spondylitis or in good health (not recorded which). Both conserved end residues are part of each CDR3. A D gene is named only where the DNA matches it firmly. A row's size may be missing; if present it is once, few, many or a size class.

>TRBV5-1|many|TRBD1|TRBJ1-4
TGCGCCAGCAGCTTGGCCGGGACAGCGACTAATGAAAAACTGTTTTTT
CASSLAGTATNEKLFF
>TRBV12-5|many|-|TRBJ2-3
TGTGCTAGTGGGGATACCGTCAGCACAGATACGCAGTATTTT
CASGDTVSTDTQYF
>TRBV20-1|-|-|TRBJ1-1
TGCAGTGCTAGAACCGGGGGCCCGAACACTGAAGCTTTCTTT
CSARTGGPNTEAFF
>TRBV3-1|-|-|TRBJ1-3
TGTGCCAGCAGCTTGGCCGGCCATATACCCGGCTCTGGAAACACCATATATTTT
CASSLAGHIPGSGNTIYF
>TRBV29-1|many|-|TRBJ1-5
TGCAGCGTCCAGGAGAATAGCAATCAGCCCCAGCATTTT
CSVQENSNQPQHF
>TRBV20-1|many|TRBD1|TRBJ1-1
TGCAGTTTTCAGGGGGACACTGAAGCTTTCTTT
CSFQGDTEAFF
>TRBV10-3|many|-|TRBJ2-1
TGTGCCATCAGACTCGAGGACGGGGTACGATATGAGCAGTTCTTC
CAIRLEDGVRYEQFF
>TRBV7-8|many|TRBD1|TRBJ2-7
TGTGCCAGCAGCTACCGGGACAGGGCCTACGAGCAGTACTTC
CASSYRDRAYEQYF
>TRBV4-2|many|-|TRBJ2-7
TGTGCCAGCAGCCTTACCGGGTCACCGAACGACTACGAGCAGTACTTC
CASSLTGSPNDYEQYF
>TRBV28|many|-|TRBJ2-5
TGTGCCAGCACAAGGCGGGGGCTTAGAATTTTCCTTCAAGAGACCCAGTACTTC
CASTRRGLRIFLQETQYF
>TRBV5-1|many|-|TRBJ1-1
TGCGCCAGCAGCTACGGGAGGGGCATGAACACTGAAGCTTTCTTT
CASSYGRGMNTEAFF
>TRBV7-9|-|-|TRBJ2-3
TGTGCCAGCAGCTCGAGGGGGGGTGCAGATACGCAGTATTTT
CASSSRGGADTQYF
>TRBV5-1|few|TRBD2|TRBJ2-7
TGCGCCAGCAGCTTTCCTGGCGGGGGGGCGAACGAGCAGTACTTC
CASSFPGGGANEQYF
>TRBV18|-|-|TRBJ2-7
TGTGCCAGCTCACCAATCCCAGCTTCCCAGGAGCAGTACTTC
CASSPIPASQEQYF
>TRBV16|-|-|TRBJ2-7
TGTGCCAGCAGCCAAACCTACCCCTACGAGCAGTACTTC
CASSQTYPYEQYF
>TRBV7-9|-|-|TRBJ1-6
TGTGCCAGCAGTACTACCGGCTCCTATAATTCACCCCTCCACTTT
CASSTTGSYNSPLHF
>TRBV20-1|many|-|TRBJ2-7
TGCAGTGCTAGATATGACCGAGCCTACGAGCAGTACTTC
CSARYDRAYEQYF
>TRBV4-1|many|-|TRBJ2-5
TGCGCCAGCAGCCAAGATCGGACCCCGTGGACCCAGTACTTC
CASSQDRTPWTQYF
>TRBV30|-|TRBD2|TRBJ2-1
TGTGCCTGGAGTTGGGCTAGCGGGATGTACAATGAGCAGTTCTTC
CAWSWASGMYNEQFF
>TRBV24-1|-|TRBD2|TRBJ2-1
TGTGCCACCAGTGGAGCGGGACCAGGGAAGGCTGAGCAGTTCTTC
CATSGAGPGKAEQFF
>TRBV7-3|many|TRBD2|TRBJ2-2
TGTGCCAGCAGCTCCTTGTCTCCGGGGGGCGGGGAGCTGTTTTTT
CASSSLSPGGGELFF
>TRBV6-1|many|TRBD1|TRBJ2-7
TGTGCCAGCAGCTCCCGGACAGGGGGCGACGAGCAGTACTTC
CASSSRTGGDEQYF
>TRBV20-1|many|-|TRBJ2-5
TGCAGTGCTAGAGTGGACCTCCCGGGGACCCAGTACTTC
CSARVDLPGTQYF
>TRBV5-1|many|-|TRBJ1-1
TGCGCCAGCAGCTTGGATTTAGGAGGGAACACTGAAGCTTTCTTT
CASSLDLGGNTEAFF
>TRBV6-2/TRBV6-3|-|-|TRBJ2-5
TGTGCCTGCAGCCTCGGTAAGGTAGAGACCCAGTACTTC
CACSLGKVETQYF
>TRBV7-9|many|-|TRBJ2-7
TGTGCCAGCAGCCCAGGGCAGATTCCCGCCTACGAGCAGTACTTC
CASSPGQIPAYEQYF
>TRBV6-4|many|-|TRBJ2-2
TGTGCCAGCAGTGCCTTGCCGAACACCGGGGAGCTGTTTTTT
CASSALPNTGELFF
>TRBV7-6|many|-|TRBJ2-3
TGTGCCAGCAGCACCCTCCCTCCTCCGAGCACAGATACGCAGTATTTT
CASSTLPPPSTDTQYF
>TRBV29-1|many|-|TRBJ2-2
TGCAGCGTTTATGGGCTAGAAGCTGCCGGGGAGCTGTTTTTT
CSVYGLEAAGELFF
>TRBV30|-|TRBD2|TRBJ2-3
TGTGCCTGGAGTCACGGGGGGACGGATACGCAGTATTTT
CAWSHGGTDTQYF
>TRBV20-1|many|-|TRBJ2-5
TGCAGTGCTAGAGGCCTGGCCTCCCGTTCGCAGGAGACCCAGTACTTC
CSARGLASRSQETQYF
>TRBV7-6|many|-|TRBJ2-1
TGTGCCAGCAAAGACAGCCTTTACAATGAGCAGTTCTTC
CASKDSLYNEQFF
>TRBV20-1|many|-|TRBJ1-6
TGCAGTGCTAGAGGGCAGGGTCTTGGTAGTAATTCACCCCTCCACTTT
CSARGQGLGSNSPLHF
>TRBV20-1|many|TRBD1|TRBJ1-5
TGCAGTGCGGAACCACGGGACAGGTATAGCAATCAGCCCCAGCATTTT
CSAEPRDRYSNQPQHF
>TRBV5-8|many|-|TRBJ1-2
TGTGCCAGCAGCTCCCCGGGACGGACTAACTATGGCTACACCTTC
CASSSPGRTNYGYTF
>TRBV29-1|many|-|TRBJ2-1
TGCAGCGCTGGGGTCAATGAGCAGTTCTTC
CSAGVNEQFF
>TRBV12-3/TRBV12-4|many|-|TRBJ2-1
TGTGCCAGCAGCCTCGGACTGGACAATGAGCAGTTCTTC
CASSLGLDNEQFF
>TRBV5-1|many|-|TRBJ2-2
TGCGCCAGCAGCTTGGCAGGGGAACCCGGGGAGCTGTTTTTT
CASSLAGEPGELFF
>TRBV18|-|-|TRBJ2-7
TGTGCCAGCTCACCACTCGAGGGCCTAAGCTCCTACGAGCAGTACTTC
CASSPLEGLSSYEQYF
>TRBV11-3|many|TRBD2|TRBJ2-3
TGTGCCAGCAGCTCAGGGACTAGCGGCGGATGGGGGGATACGCAGTATTTT
CASSSGTSGGWGDTQYF
>TRBV7-2|few|TRBD1|TRBJ1-5
TGTGCCAGCAGCCCCGACAGGGTAGGTCAGCCCCAGCATTTT
CASSPDRVGQPQHF
>TRBV28|-|-|TRBJ2-7
TGTGCCAGCAGTTTTTTAGTCGGAAAAAGGTCCTACGAGCAGTACTTC
CASSFLVGKRSYEQYF
>TRBV6-5|few|-|TRBJ1-1
TGTGCCAGCAGTTCTCCAGTCGGGGGAGTTGGGACTGAAGCTTTCTTT
CASSSPVGGVGTEAFF
>TRBV20-1|many|TRBD1|TRBJ2-4
TGCAGTGCTAGAGATATTACAGGGGCCTACATTCAGTACTTC
CSARDITGAYIQYF
>TRBV5-5|many|-|TRBJ2-5
TGTGCCAGCAGCTTAGGCGGGTCCCAAGAGACCCAGTACTTC
CASSLGGSQETQYF
>TRBV7-2|many|-|TRBJ1-1
TGTGCCAGCAGCTTAGCGGACAGTCCGAACACTGAAGCTTTCTTT
CASSLADSPNTEAFF
>TRBV20-1|many|TRBD2|TRBJ2-3
TGCAGTGCTACACCATCGCGGGGGGCTGTAGATACGCAGTATTTT
CSATPSRGAVDTQYF
>TRBV5-1|few|-|TRBJ1-4
TGCGCCAGCAGCTTGGAAGGGGTAACTAATGAAAAACTGTTTTTT
CASSLEGVTNEKLFF
>TRBV20-1|many|TRBD2|TRBJ2-3
TGCAGTGCTCTTAGCGGGAGGTTGGCAGATACGCAGTATTTT
CSALSGRLADTQYF
>TRBV7-2|many|TRBD1|TRBJ1-1
TGTGCCAGCAGCTCGTTTGGACAGGGGGCGACTGAAGCTTTCTTT
CASSSFGQGATEAFF
>TRBV2|-|-|TRBJ1-3
TGTGCCAGCGGACGGGAGTCTGGAAACACCATATATTTT
CASGRESGNTIYF
>TRBV20-1|many|TRBD2|TRBJ2-1
TGCAGTGCCCAACCGGGACTAGCGGGAGCGTACAATGAGCAGTTCTTC
CSAQPGLAGAYNEQFF
>TRBV7-9|few|-|TRBJ2-7
TGTGCCAGCAGCTTAGAGGGGAGTAAGAGATACGAGCAGTACTTC
CASSLEGSKRYEQYF